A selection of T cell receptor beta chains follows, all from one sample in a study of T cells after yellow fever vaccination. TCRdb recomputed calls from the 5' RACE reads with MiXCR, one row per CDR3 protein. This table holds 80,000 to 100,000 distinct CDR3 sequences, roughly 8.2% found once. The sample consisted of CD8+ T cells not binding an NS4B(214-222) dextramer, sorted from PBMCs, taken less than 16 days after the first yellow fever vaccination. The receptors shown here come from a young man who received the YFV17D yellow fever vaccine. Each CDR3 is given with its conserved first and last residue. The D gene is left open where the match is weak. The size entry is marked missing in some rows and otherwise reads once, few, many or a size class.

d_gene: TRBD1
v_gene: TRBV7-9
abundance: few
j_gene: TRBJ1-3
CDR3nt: TGTGCCAGCAGCTTACGTCAGGGGGCGGTTGGAAACACCATATATTTT
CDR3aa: CASSLRQGAVGNTIYF

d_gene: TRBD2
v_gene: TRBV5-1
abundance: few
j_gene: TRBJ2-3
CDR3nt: TGCGCCAGCAGCTCCACACTAGCGGGGGGCACAGATACGCAGTATTTT
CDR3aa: CASSSTLAGGTDTQYF

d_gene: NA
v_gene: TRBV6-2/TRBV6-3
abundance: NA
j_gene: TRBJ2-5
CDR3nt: TGTGCCAGCAGTTACTCATACAGGGCCCAGGAGACCCAGTACTTC
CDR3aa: CASSYSYRAQETQYF

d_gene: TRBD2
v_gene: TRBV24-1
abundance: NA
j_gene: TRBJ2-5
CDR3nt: TGTGCCACCAGTGGGGCGGGGGGGCTGGAGACCCAGTACTTC
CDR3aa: CATSGAGGLETQYF

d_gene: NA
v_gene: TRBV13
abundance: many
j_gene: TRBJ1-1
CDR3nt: TGTGCCAGCAGCTTACAGGGATTGAACACTGAAGCTTTCTTT
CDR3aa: CASSLQGLNTEAFF

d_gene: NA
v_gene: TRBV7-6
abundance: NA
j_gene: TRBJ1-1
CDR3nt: TGTGCCAGCAGCTTCGGGTCACCCCCCTCTGAAGCTTTCTTT
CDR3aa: CASSFGSPPSEAFF

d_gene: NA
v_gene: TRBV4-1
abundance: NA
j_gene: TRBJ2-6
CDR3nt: TGCGCCAGCAGCCTGCGGGTCTCTGGGGCCAACGTCCTGACTTTC
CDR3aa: CASSLRVSGANVLTF

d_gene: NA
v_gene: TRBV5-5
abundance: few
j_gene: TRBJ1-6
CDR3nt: TGTGCCAGCAGCTTGGGGCCACCCCTCCACTTT
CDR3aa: CASSLGPPLHF

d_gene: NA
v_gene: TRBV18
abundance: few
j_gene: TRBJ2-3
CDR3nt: TGTGCCAGCTCACCACCCCGCGGGGCCCAGACCTACACAGATACGCAGTATTTT
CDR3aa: CASSPPRGAQTYTDTQYF

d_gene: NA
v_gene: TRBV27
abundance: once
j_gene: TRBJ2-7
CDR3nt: TGTGCCAGCAGGAGGGGTTACGAGCAGTACTTC
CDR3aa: CASRRGYEQYF

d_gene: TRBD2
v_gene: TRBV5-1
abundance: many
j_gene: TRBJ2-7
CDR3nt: TGCGCCAGCAGCCCAACGGGGGGCTCCTACGAGCAGTACTTC
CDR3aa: CASSPTGGSYEQYF

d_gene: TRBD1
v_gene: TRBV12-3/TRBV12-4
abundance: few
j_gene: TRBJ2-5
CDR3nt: TGTGCCAGCAGTTCCGGACAGGCAGAGGGGGAGACCCAGTACTTC
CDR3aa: CASSSGQAEGETQYF

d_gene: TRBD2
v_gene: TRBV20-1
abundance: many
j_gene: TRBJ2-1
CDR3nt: TGCAGTGCTAGAGGACTAGCGGGGGGTGAGCAGTTCTTC
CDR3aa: CSARGLAGGEQFF

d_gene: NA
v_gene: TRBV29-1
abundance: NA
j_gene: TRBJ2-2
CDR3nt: TGCAGCGTTTGGGGGTGGGGGCGGTCCGGGGAGCTGTTTTTT
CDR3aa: CSVWGWGRSGELFF

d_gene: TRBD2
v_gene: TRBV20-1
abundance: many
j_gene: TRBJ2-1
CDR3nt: TGCAGTGCTAGGCTAGCGGACAATGAGCAGTTCTTC
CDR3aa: CSARLADNEQFF

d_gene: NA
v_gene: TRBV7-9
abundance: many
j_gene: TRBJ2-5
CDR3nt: TGTGCCAGCAGCTTGGGAAAGTACCAAGAGACCCAGTACTTC
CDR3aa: CASSLGKYQETQYF

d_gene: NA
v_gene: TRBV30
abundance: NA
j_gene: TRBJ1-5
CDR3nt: TGTGCCTGGAGTCAGGGGAGCAATCAGCCCCAGCATTTT
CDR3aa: CAWSQGSNQPQHF

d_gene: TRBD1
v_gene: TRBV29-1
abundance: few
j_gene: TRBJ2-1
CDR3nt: TGCAGCGTTGGGACAGGGGACACCCATGAGCAGTTCTTC
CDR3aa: CSVGTGDTHEQFF